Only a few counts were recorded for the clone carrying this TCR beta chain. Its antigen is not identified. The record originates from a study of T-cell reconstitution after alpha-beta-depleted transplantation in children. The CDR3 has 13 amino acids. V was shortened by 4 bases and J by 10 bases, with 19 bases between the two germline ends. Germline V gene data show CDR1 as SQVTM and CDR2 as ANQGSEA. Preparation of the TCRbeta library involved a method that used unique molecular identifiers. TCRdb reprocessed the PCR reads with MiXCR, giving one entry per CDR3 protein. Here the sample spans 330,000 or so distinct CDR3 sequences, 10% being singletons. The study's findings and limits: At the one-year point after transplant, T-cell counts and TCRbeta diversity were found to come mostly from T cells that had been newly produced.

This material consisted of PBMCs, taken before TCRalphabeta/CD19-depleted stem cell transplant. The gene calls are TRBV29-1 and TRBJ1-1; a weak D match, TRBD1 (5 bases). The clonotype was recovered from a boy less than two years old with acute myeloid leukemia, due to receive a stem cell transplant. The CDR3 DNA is TGCAGCGTTGGACGGGGAGGAGGGACGGGAGCTTTCTTT. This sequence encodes CSVGRGGGTGAFF.